This T cell receptor beta chain was documented in a study of T cell responses to AZD1222 COVID-19 vaccine. Notes on the study in general: Scientists sampled the repertoires only once the peak T cell response had passed. A mostly white British donor set with more females was recruited, and clonal diversity was possibly underestimated.

The CDR3 totals 14 residues. Looked up from germline, CDR1 is MNHNS and CDR2 is SASEGT. Trimming shortened V by 6 bases and J by 5 bases, and 16 bases separated the two germline ends. Note on this clone: What it binds is unknown.

Profiling relied on immunoSEQ multiplex PCR, and the TCRdb table lists in-frame clones only, not all of them. The repertoire holds 150,000 to 200,000 clones, roughly 88% seen once, with approximately 8% in the top ten. The rearrangement uses TRBV6-1 and TRBJ1-1; D is possibly TRBD1 (6 bases). Material: peripheral blood, obtained on day 0 of AZD1222 vaccination. This TCR was sampled from an adult in good health. CDR3 DNA: TGTGCCAGCAGCCGCGGACAGCCCATGACTGAAGCTTTCTTT. Protein sequence: CASSRGQPMTEAFF.